The table lists the clone carrying this T cell receptor (beta chain) with a count of one. Its matching antigen is unknown. The sample comes from a study of OX40 agonist ivuxolimab in advanced cancers. The wider study: A history of anti-PD-1, anti-PD-L1 or anti-CTLA-4 therapy was acceptable, and more than 30% had some. In three patients, partial responses were observed, one with hepatocellular carcinoma and two with cutaneous melanoma. General observations from the study: At 0.1 to 3.0 mg/kg and by week 6, CD4+ and CD8+ T cells in the blood had expanded clonally.

The method was immunoSEQ multiplex PCR; TCRdb's version includes in-frame clones alone and lacks a portion of them. The sample yields about 48,000 clones, around 84% seen once. The specimen was CD4+ or CD8+ T cells sorted from blood, collected in a trial of the OX40 agonist ivuxolimab. The source of this sequence is an adult with an advanced solid tumor such as melanoma, head and neck, liver or kidney cancer.

CDR3 DNA: TGTGCCAGCAGTTTGCCCCCCGGGGGGCAGTGGCCAGATACGCAGTATTTT. Amino acids: CASSLPPGGQWPDTQYF. The V call is TRBV28, the J call TRBJ2-3, with D maybe TRBD2 (7 bases). The ends were cut back, 3 bases at V and 4 bases at J, with 20 bases in the middle. From germline, CDR1 is MDHEN and CDR2 SYDVKM. The CDR3 runs to 17 residues.